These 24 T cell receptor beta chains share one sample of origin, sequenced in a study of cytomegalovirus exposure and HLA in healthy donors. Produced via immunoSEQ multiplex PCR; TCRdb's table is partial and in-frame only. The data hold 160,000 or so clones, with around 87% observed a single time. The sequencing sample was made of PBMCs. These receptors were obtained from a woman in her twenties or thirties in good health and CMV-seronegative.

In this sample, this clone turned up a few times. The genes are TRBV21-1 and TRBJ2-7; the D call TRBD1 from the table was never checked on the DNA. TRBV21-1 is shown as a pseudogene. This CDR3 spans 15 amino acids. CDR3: CASSKRQGKAYEQYF. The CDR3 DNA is TGTGCCAGCAGCAAAAGACAGGGAAAAGCCTACGAGCAGTACTTC.

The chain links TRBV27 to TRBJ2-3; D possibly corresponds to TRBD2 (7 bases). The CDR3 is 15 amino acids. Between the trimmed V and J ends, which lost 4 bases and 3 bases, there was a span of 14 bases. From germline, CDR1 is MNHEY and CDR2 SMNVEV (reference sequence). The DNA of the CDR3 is TGTGCCAGCAGTTCGGGGGGCCCGGCGACAGATACGCAGTATTTT. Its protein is CASSSGGPATDTQYF.

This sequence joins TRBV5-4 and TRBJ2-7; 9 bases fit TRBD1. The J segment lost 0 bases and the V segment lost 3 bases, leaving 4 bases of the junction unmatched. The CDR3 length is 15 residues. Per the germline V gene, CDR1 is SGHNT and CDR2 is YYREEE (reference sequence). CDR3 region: CASSSLTGGSYEQYF. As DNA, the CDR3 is TGTGCCAGCAGCTCACTGACAGGGGGCTCCTACGAGCAGTACTTC.

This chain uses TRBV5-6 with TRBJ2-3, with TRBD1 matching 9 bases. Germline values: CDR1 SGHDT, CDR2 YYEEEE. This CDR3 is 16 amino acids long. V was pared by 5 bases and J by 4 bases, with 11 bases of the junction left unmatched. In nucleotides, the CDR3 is TGTGCCAGCAGGCCAAAATGGACAGGGGCGGCAGATACGCAGTATTTT. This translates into CASRPKWTGAADTQYF.

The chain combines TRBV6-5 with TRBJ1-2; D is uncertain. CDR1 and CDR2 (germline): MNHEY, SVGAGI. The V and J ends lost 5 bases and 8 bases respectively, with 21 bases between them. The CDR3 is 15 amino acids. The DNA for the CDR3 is TGTGCCAGCAGTCCGTTAGGTGTTGGGAGCGGCGGCTACACCTTC. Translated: CASSPLGVGSGGYTF.

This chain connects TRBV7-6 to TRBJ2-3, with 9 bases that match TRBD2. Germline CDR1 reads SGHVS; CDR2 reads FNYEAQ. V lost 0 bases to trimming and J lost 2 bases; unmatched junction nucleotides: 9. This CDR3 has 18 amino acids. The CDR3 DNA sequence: TGTGCCAGCAGCTTAGCGGCTTCGCGGGGGGGTTTCACAGATACGCAGTATTTT. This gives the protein CASSLAASRGGFTDTQYF. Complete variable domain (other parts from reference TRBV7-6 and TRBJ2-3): GAGVSQSPRYKVTKRGQDVALRCDPISGHVSLYWYRQALGQGPEFLTYFNYEAQQDKSGLPNDRFSAERPEGSISTLTIQRTEQRDSAMYRCASSLAASRGGFTDTQYFGPGTRLTVL.

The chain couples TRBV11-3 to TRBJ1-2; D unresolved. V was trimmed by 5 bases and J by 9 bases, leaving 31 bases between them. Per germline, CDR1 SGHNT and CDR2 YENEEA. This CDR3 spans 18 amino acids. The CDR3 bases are TGTGCCAGCAGCCCCCGTCCCGGGGAAGCGGTTATCCGATATCGCTACACCTTC. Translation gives CASSPRPGEAVIRYRYTF.

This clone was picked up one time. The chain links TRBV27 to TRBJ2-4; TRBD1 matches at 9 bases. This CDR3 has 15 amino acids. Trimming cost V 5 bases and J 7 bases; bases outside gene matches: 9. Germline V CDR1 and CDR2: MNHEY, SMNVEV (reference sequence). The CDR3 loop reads CASSTSGQGANIQYF. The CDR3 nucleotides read TGTGCCAGCAGTACCTCGGGACAGGGTGCGAACATTCAGTACTTC.

The CDR3 DNA is TGTGCCAGCAGCTTTAGCGAGGGTGATAACACCGGGGAGCTGTTTTTT. Protein product: CASSFSEGDNTGELFF. The chain uses TRBV7-6 and TRBJ2-2; D is perhaps TRBD2 (5 bases). V lost 3 bases and J 2 bases, leaving 13 bases between the germline ends. The CDR3 covers 16 residues. The germline CDR1 and CDR2 sequences are SGHVS and FNYEAQ. Full variable domain (outside the CDR3, taken from reference TRBV7-6 and TRBJ2-2): GAGVSQSPRYKVTKRGQDVALRCDPISGHVSLYWYRQALGQGPEFLTYFNYEAQQDKSGLPNDRFSAERPEGSISTLTIQRTEQRDSAMYRCASSFSEGDNTGELFFGEGSRLTVL.

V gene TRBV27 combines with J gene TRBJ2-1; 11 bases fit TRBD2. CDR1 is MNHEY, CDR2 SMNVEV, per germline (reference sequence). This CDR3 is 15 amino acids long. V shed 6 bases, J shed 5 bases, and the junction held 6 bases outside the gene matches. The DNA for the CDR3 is TGTGCCAGCAGCTTAGCGGGGGGGAGGAACAATGAGCAGTTCTTC. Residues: CASSLAGGRNNEQFF.

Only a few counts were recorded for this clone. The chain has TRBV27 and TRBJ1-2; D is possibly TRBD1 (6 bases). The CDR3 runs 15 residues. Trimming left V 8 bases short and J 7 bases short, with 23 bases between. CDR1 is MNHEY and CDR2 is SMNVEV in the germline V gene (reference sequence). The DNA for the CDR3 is TGTGCCAGCTCCGGACAGTACCGGGTGGCAAGTGGCTACACCTTC. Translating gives CASSGQYRVASGYTF.

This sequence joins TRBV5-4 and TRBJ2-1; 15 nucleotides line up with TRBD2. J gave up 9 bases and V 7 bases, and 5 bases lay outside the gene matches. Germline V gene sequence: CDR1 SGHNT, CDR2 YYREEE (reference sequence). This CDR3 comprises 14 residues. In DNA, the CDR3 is TGTGCCAGCGGAGGACTAGCGGGGGGGACTGAGCAGTTCTTC. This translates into CASGGLAGGTEQFF.

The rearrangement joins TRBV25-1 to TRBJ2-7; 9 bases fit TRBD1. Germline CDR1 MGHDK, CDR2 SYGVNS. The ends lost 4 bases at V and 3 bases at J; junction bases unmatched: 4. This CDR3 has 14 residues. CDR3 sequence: CASSAGTGNYEQYF. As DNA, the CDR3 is TGTGCCAGCAGTGCCGGGACAGGGAACTACGAGCAGTACTTC.

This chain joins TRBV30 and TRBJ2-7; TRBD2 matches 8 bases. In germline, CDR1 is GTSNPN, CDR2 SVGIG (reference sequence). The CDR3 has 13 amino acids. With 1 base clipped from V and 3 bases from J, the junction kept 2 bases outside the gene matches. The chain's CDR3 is CAWSGGLGYEQYF. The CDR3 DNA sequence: TGTGCCTGGAGTGGGGGACTAGGCTACGAGCAGTACTTC.

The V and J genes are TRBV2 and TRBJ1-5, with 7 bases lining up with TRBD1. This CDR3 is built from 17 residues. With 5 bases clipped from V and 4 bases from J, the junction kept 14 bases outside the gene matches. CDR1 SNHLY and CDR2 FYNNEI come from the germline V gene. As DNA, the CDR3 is TGTGCCAGCAGTACGCCCCCGGGACAGCAAAGAAATCAGCCCCAGCATTTT. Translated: CASSTPPGQQRNQPQHF. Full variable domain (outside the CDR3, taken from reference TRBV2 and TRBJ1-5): EPEVTQTPSHQVTQMGQEVILRCVPISNHLYFYWYRQILGQKVEFLVSFYNNEISEKSEIFDDQFSVERPDGSNFTLKIRSTKLEDSAMYFCASSTPPGQQRNQPQHFGDGTRLSIL.

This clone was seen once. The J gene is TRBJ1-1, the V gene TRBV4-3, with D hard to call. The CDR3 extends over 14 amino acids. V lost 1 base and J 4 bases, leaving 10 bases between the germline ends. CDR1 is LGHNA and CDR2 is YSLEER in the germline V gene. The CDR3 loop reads CASSQGAASTEAFF. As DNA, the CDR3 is TGCGCCAGCAGCCAAGGGGCCGCCAGCACTGAAGCTTTCTTT.

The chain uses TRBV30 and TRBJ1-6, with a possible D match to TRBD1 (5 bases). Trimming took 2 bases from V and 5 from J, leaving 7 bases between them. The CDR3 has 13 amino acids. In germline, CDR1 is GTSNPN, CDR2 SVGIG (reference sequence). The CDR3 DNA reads TGTGCCTGGAGTTCAGGGAATAATTCACCCCTCCACTTT. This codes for CAWSSGNNSPLHF.

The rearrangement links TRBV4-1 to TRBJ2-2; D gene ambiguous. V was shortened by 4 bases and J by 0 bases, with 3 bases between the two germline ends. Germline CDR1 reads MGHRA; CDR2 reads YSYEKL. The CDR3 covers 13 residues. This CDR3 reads CASSLANTGELFF. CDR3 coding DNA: TGCGCCAGCAGCCTCGCGAACACCGGGGAGCTGTTTTTT.

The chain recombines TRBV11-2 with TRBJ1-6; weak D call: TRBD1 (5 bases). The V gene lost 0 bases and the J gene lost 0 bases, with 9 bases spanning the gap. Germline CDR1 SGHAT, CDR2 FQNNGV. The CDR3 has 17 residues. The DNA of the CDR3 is TGTGCCAGCAGCTTAGAGTTCAGGGTCTCCTATAATTCACCCCTCCACTTT. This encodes CASSLEFRVSYNSPLHF.

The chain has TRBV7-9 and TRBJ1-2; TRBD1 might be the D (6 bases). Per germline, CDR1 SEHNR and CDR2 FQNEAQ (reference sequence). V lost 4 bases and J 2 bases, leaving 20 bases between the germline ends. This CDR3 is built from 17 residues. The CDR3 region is CASSSQTGPEINYGYTF. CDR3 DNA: TGTGCCAGCAGCTCCCAAACAGGGCCGGAGATAAACTATGGCTACACCTTC.

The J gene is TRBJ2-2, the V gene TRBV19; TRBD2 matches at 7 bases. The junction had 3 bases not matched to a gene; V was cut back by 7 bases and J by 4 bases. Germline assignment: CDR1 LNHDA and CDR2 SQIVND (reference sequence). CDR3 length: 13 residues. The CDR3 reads CASNWGGTGELFF. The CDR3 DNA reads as TGTGCCAGTAATTGGGGGGGCACCGGGGAGCTGTTTTTT.

CDR3 amino acids: CASSLEGGRGEKLFF. CDR3 in DNA: TGCGCCAGCAGCTTGGAAGGGGGCCGGGGTGAAAAACTGTTTTTT. The V gene is TRBV5-1, the J gene TRBJ1-4; 7 nucleotides match TRBD1. V gave up 0 bases and J gave up 7 bases; unmatched junction bases: 6. The germline V gene has CDR1 SGHRS and CDR2 YFSETQ. This CDR3 has 15 residues.

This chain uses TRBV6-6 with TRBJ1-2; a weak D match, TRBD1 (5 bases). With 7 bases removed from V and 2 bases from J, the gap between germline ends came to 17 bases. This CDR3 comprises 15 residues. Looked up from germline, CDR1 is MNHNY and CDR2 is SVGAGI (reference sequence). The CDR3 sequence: CASTIAEGLNYGYTF. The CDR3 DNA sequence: TGTGCCAGCACCATAGCGGAGGGACTAAACTATGGCTACACCTTC.

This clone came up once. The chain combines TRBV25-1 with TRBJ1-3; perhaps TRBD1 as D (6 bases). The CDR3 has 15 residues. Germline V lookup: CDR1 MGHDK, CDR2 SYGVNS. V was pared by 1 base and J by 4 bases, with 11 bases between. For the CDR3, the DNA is TGTGCCAGCAGTGAATCGAGGACAGTCGGAAACACCATATATTTT. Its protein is CASSESRTVGNTIYF.